This paragraph reports one T cell receptor (beta chain). Germline V CDR1 and CDR2: SGHAT, FQNNGV. The CDR3 is 14 residues long. Trimming cost V 5 bases and J 4 bases; bases outside gene matches: 6. Sequencing used immunoSEQ multiplex PCR; TCRdb keeps in-frame clones, though not all of them. The profile shows 60,000 to 70,000 clones, approximately 85% of them singletons. This specimen comes from a study of control samples from healthy donors and cancer patients. The chain links TRBV11-2 to TRBJ2-7, with 9 bases aligning to TRBD2. Sequenced input: blood. This sequence originates from a man aged 40-55 years in good health. The CDR3 loop reads CASSLIAGAYEQYF. In DNA, the CDR3 is TGTGCCAGCAGCCTAATAGCGGGAGCGTACGAGCAGTACTTC.